Below are 22 T cell receptor beta chains sequenced from a single sample in a study of blood T cell repertoires in COVID-19. Only in-frame clones appear in the TCRdb table, and some are missing; sequencing was by immunoSEQ multiplex PCR. The table shows over 130,000 clones, with 80% to 85% occurring only once. Material for sequencing was peripheral blood. Every receptor here comes from a woman aged 60-70 years with acute or convalescent COVID-19.

V usage is TRBV5-1 and J usage is TRBJ1-2, with TRBD1 matching 8 bases. The CDR3 spans 14 residues. V shed 3 bases and J 5 bases; nucleotides not matched to a gene: 6. CDR1 and CDR2 from the germline V gene are SGHRS and YFSETQ. The CDR3 is CASSSDRGAYGYTF. The CDR3 bases are TGCGCCAGCAGCTCAGACAGGGGCGCATATGGCTACACCTTC.

This sequence joins TRBV5-1 and TRBJ1-3; D ambiguous. Deletions cut 5 bases from V and 2 bases from J, with 14 bases between. Germline V lookup: CDR1 SGHRS, CDR2 YFSETQ. The CDR3 has 15 amino acids. CDR3 nucleotides: TGCGCCAGCAGATCCGATGTGGCAACTGGAAACACCATATATTTT. Its protein is CASRSDVATGNTIYF.

V usage is TRBV5-1 and J usage is TRBJ1-6; perhaps TRBD1 as D (6 bases). Germline CDR1 is SGHRS and CDR2 is YFSETQ. V lost 4 bases, J lost 5 bases, and 10 bases lay in between. This CDR3 is 14 amino acids long. CDR3 DNA sequence: TGCGCCAGCAGCCTGGACAGAGATAATTCACCCCTCCACTTT. Protein product: CASSLDRDNSPLHF.

The V and J genes are TRBV7-9 and TRBJ2-5; tentative D call: TRBD2 (5 bases). Trimming removed 2 bases from V and 2 bases from J, with 12 bases in between. The CDR3 consists of 15 residues. Germline V gene data show CDR1 as SEHNR and CDR2 as FQNEAQ (reference sequence). CDR3 sequence: CASSLYGVGQETQYF. As DNA, the CDR3 is TGTGCCAGCAGCTTATACGGGGTGGGACAAGAGACCCAGTACTTC.

In its sample, this clone was seen a few times. This chain links TRBV6-5 with TRBJ2-1; D gene uncertain. From germline, CDR1 is MNHEY and CDR2 SVGAGI. Trimming took off 6 bases at V and 8 bases at J, with 8 bases between the two ends. CDR3 length: 11 residues. This chain's CDR3 is CASSPDYEQFF. The DNA of the CDR3 is TGTGCCAGCAGCCCCGACTATGAGCAGTTCTTC.

The gene calls are TRBV6-1 and TRBJ2-5; tentative D call: TRBD1 (6 bases). The ends were cut back, 1 base at V and 5 bases at J, with 23 bases in the middle. Looked up from germline, CDR1 is MNHNS and CDR2 is SASEGT. The CDR3 is 18 residues long. The CDR3, as DNA: TGTGCCAGCAGTGAAGGGTTGTTGGCACTCAGGGGTAGGGAGACCCAGTACTTC. Its translation is CASSEGLLALRGRETQYF.

V gene TRBV2 combines with J gene TRBJ2-5, with TRBD2 identical over 8 bases. V lost 1 base and J lost 5; bases outside the gene matches: 3. Germline V CDR1 and CDR2: SNHLY, FYNNEI. The CDR3 is 14 amino acids. CDR3 bases: TGTGCCAGCAGTGAAGGGACTAGCTGGGAGACCCAGTACTTC. Amino acids: CASSEGTSWETQYF. The variable domain in full, completed from reference TRBV2 and TRBJ2-5, reads EPEVTQTPSHQVTQMGQEVILRCVPISNHLYFYWYRQILGQKVEFLVSFYNNEISEKSEIFDDQFSVERPDGSNFTLKIRSTKLEDSAMYFCASSEGTSWETQYFGPGTRLLVL.

The chain couples TRBV7-9 to TRBJ2-7, with 10 positions matching TRBD2. This CDR3 is 15 amino acids long. Germline CDR1 reads SEHNR; CDR2 reads FQNEAQ (reference sequence). V was clipped by 3 bases and J by 0 bases; unmatched bases: 2. The CDR3 nucleotides read TGTGCCAGCAGCTTCTCTAGCGGGAGCTCCTACGAGCAGTACTTC. Translating it yields CASSFSSGSSYEQYF. The full variable domain, completed using reference TRBV7-9 and TRBJ2-7, is DTGVSQNPRHKITKRGQNVTFRCDPISEHNRLYWYRQTLGQGPEFLTYFQNEAQLEKSRLLSDRFSAERPKGSFSTLEIQRTEQGDSAMYLCASSFSSGSSYEQYFGPGTRLTVT.

The V call is TRBV7-2, the J call TRBJ2-7; 9 bases map to TRBD2. Germline trimming cut 5 bases from V and 3 bases from J; bases unmatched to any gene: 8. The CDR3 totals 15 residues. Germline assignment: CDR1 SGHTA and CDR2 FQGNSA. The CDR3 sequence: CASSPRAGGFYEQYF. In DNA form, the CDR3 reads TGTGCCAGCAGCCCAAGAGCGGGAGGCTTCTACGAGCAGTACTTC.

The genes are TRBV9 and TRBJ2-3; 12 bases align to TRBD2. Germline V CDR1 and CDR2: SGDLS, YYNGEE. J was trimmed by 4 bases and V by 0 bases; bases with no gene match: 6. This CDR3 spans 17 amino acids. The CDR3 region is CASSVELLAGGADTQYF. As DNA, the CDR3 is TGTGCCAGCAGCGTAGAATTACTAGCGGGAGGCGCAGATACGCAGTATTTT.

The table lists this clone with a few counts. V is TRBV7-2 and J is TRBJ1-2; TRBD1 might be the D (5 bases). The ends were cut back, 0 bases at V and 4 bases at J, with 6 bases in the middle. Germline V gene data show CDR1 as SGHTA and CDR2 as FQGNSA. This CDR3 has 13 amino acids. The CDR3 reads CASSLAGAYGYTF. The CDR3 DNA is TGTGCCAGCAGCTTAGCAGGGGCCTATGGCTACACCTTC. Full variable domain (rest looked up from reference TRBV7-2 and TRBJ1-2): GAGVSQSPSNKVTEKGKDVELRCDPISGHTALYWYRQSLGQGLEFLIYFQGNSAPDKSGLPSDRFSAERTGGSVSTLTIQRTQQEDSAVYLCASSLAGAYGYTFGSGTRLTVV.

This chain links TRBV5-1 with TRBJ2-1; 12 bases align to TRBD1. CDR1 and CDR2 (germline): SGHRS, YFSETQ. The CDR3 extends over 16 amino acids. J was trimmed by 6 bases and V by 0 bases; bases with no gene match: 4. CDR3 protein: CASSLGGTGGGNEQFF. CDR3 DNA sequence: TGCGCCAGCAGCTTGGGAGGGACAGGGGGCGGCAATGAGCAGTTCTTC.

The CDR3 DNA is TGTGCCAGCCATCCTCTAGCGGGCGTGTACGAGCAGTACTTC. Its protein is CASHPLAGVYEQYF. The gene calls are TRBV27 and TRBJ2-7, with 8 bases matching TRBD2. V lost 8 bases to trimming and J lost 4 bases; unmatched junction nucleotides: 10. Germline assignment: CDR1 MNHEY and CDR2 SMNVEV (reference sequence). This CDR3 spans 14 amino acids.

The chain employs TRBV5-1 and TRBJ1-2; D is undetermined. Germline CDR1 SGHRS, CDR2 YFSETQ. The CDR3 has 15 amino acids. The V end was cut by 4 bases, the J end by 4 bases, with 17 bases between. CDR3 in amino acids: CASSPLPAQAYGYTF. CDR3 sequence (DNA): TGCGCCAGCAGCCCCCTTCCGGCCCAGGCCTATGGCTACACCTTC.

This chain uses TRBV9 with TRBJ1-2; 7 bases agree with TRBD1. CDR3 size: 14 residues. V shed 6 bases, J shed 1 base, and the junction held 6 bases outside the gene matches. The germline V gene has CDR1 SGDLS and CDR2 YYNGEE. The CDR3 nucleotides read TGTGCCAGCAACCCAGGACAGGTTAACTATGGCTACACCTTC. Translation gives CASNPGQVNYGYTF.

This clone occurred a few times. The rearrangement joins TRBV10-2 to TRBJ2-3, with 15 bases aligning to TRBD2. Germline V gene data show CDR1 as WSHSY and CDR2 as SAAADI. V lost 6 bases, J lost 7 bases, and 5 bases stayed unmatched. The CDR3 spans 15 residues. CDR3 sequence: CASRMGLAGGYTQYF. Written as DNA, the CDR3 is TGCGCCAGCAGGATGGGACTAGCGGGAGGCTATACGCAGTATTTT.

This clone was seen only once. The gene calls are TRBV7-3 and TRBJ2-1; D is possibly TRBD2 (5 bases). Germline values: CDR1 SGHTA, CDR2 FQGTGA. This CDR3 contains 13 residues. Trimming left V 2 bases short and J 12 bases short, with 14 bases between. For the CDR3, the DNA is TGTGCCAGCAGCTTAGGACTTTCCTCTGGGCAGTTCTTC. It yields the protein CASSLGLSSGQFF.

This clone was observed a few times. The genes are TRBV4-2 and TRBJ2-7, with 9 bases lining up with TRBD2. The CDR3 runs to 15 residues. Germline values: CDR1 LGHNA, CDR2 YNFKEQ. V shed 1 base, J shed 2 bases, and the junction held 3 bases outside the gene matches. This CDR3 is CASSQGLAGTYEQYF. CDR3 coding DNA: TGTGCCAGCAGCCAAGGGCTAGCGGGGACCTACGAGCAGTACTTC.

This clone was counted a few times. The V and J genes are TRBV7-6 and TRBJ2-5; D possibly corresponds to TRBD2 (5 bases). V shed 6 bases and J shed 9 bases, with 11 bases lying between them. In germline, CDR1 is SGHVS, CDR2 FNYEAQ. The CDR3 is made up of 11 amino acids. CDR3: CASRAQAAQYF. CDR3 bases: TGTGCCAGCAGAGCACAAGCGGCCCAGTACTTC. Based on the CDR3 plus reference TRBV7-6 and TRBJ2-5, the full variable domain is GAGVSQSPRYKVTKRGQDVALRCDPISGHVSLYWYRQALGQGPEFLTYFNYEAQQDKSGLPNDRFSAERPEGSISTLTIQRTEQRDSAMYRCASRAQAAQYFGPGTRLLVL.

The chain has TRBV5-6 and TRBJ2-2, with 7 nucleotides matching TRBD1. This CDR3 has 16 amino acids. From germline, CDR1 is SGHDT and CDR2 YYEEEE. Trimming removed 1 base from V and 3 bases from J; junction bases left unmatched: 6. The CDR3 bases are TGTGCCAGCAGCTTGAAAATACAGGGGTACACCGGGGAGCTGTTTTTT. Amino acids: CASSLKIQGYTGELFF.

V and J are TRBV5-8 and TRBJ2-1, with TRBD2 as a possible D gene (5 bases). V was pared by 2 bases and J by 8 bases, with 20 bases between. The CDR3 is 16 residues long. In germline, CDR1 is SGHTS, CDR2 YDEGEE. CDR3 sequence reads: CASSFDLARSLHEQFF. The CDR3 DNA follows: TGTGCCAGCAGCTTCGACCTAGCCCGCTCGCTCCATGAGCAGTTCTTC.

The chain links TRBV5-1 to TRBJ2-6, with 8 nucleotides matching TRBD1. Germline trimming cut 4 bases from V and 0 bases from J; bases unmatched to any gene: 6. The V gene's germline CDR1 is SGHRS and CDR2 YFSETQ. The CDR3 length is 17 residues. The chain's CDR3 is CASSVTGGYSGANVLTF. For the CDR3, the DNA is TGCGCCAGCAGCGTAACAGGGGGGTACTCTGGGGCCAACGTCCTGACTTTC.